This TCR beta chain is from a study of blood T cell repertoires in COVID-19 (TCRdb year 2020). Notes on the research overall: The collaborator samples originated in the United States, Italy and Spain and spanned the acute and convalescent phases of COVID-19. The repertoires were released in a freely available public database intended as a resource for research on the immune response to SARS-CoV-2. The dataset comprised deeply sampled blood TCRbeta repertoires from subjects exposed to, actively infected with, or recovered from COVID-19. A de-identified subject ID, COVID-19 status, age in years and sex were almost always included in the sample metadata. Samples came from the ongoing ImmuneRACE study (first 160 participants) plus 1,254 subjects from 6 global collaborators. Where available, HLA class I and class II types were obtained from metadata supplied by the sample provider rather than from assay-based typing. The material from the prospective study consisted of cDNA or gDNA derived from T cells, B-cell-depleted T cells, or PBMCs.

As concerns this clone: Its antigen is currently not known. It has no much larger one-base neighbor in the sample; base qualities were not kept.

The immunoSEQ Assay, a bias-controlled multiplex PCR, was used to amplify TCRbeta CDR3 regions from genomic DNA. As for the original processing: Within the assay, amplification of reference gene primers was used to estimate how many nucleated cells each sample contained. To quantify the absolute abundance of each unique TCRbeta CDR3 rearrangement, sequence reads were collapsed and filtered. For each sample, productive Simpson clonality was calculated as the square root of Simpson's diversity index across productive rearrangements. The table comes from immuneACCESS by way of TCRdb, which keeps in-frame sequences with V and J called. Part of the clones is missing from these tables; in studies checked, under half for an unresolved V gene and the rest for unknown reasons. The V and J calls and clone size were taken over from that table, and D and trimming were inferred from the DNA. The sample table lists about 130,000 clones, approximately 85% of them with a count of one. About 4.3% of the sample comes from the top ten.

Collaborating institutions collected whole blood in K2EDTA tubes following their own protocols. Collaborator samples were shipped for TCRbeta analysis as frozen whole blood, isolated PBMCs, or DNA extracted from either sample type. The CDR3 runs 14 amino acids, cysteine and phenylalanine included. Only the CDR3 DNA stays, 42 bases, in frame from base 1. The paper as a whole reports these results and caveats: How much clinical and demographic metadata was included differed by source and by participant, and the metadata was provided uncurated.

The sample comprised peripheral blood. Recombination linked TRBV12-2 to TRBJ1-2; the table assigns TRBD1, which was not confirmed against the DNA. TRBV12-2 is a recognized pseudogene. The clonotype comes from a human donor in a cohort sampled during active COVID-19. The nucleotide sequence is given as TGTGCAAGTCGCTTAAGGGGGTCCAACTATGGCTACACCTTC. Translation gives CASRLRGSNYGYTF.